This is a list of T cell receptor beta chains from one sample in a study of blood T cells in healthy people across ages. TCRdb processed the 5' RACE reads anew with MiXCR; each CDR3 protein has one entry. The sample gives 890,000 or so distinct CDR3 sequences, 55% to 65% of which show up once; 25% to 35% is in the top ten. The source material was blood. The receptor set was obtained from a man in his thirties or forties in good health. Both conserved end residues are part of each CDR3. D genes are given only for firm matches. Rows give clone size only sometimes, using once, few, many, or a class for an expanded clone.

>TRBV20-1|14|TRBJ1-1|-|-
CSARERGLGGGAFF
TGCAGTGCTAGAGAGCGTGGGTTAGGCGGTGGAGCTTTCTTT
>TRBV6-1|19|TRBJ1-5|TRBD1|-
CASSENRADRGNRNQPQHF
TGTGCCAGCAGTGAAAATAGGGCGGACAGGGGGAATAGGAATCAGCCCCAGCATTTT
>TRBV3-1|15|TRBJ1-2|-|few
CASSQDLTVSYGYTF
TGTGCCAGCAGCCAAGATCTTACAGTTTCTTATGGCTACACCTTC
>TRBV27|14|TRBJ1-2|TRBD1|-
CASSVSRGGNGYTF
TGTGCCAGCAGTGTCTCCAGGGGGGGGAACGGCTACACCTTC
>TRBV11-2|14|TRBJ2-7|TRBD2|-
CASSFQRGPYEQYF
TGTGCCAGCAGCTTCCAGCGGGGCCCCTACGAGCAGTACTTC
>TRBV7-8|17|TRBJ2-1|-|-
CASSRIGASGSYNEQFF
TGTGCCAGCAGCCGTATAGGGGCATCTGGCTCCTACAATGAGCAGTTCTTC
>TRBV5-4|14|TRBJ1-2|-|-
CASSRRADNYGYTF
TGTGCCAGCAGCCGGAGAGCGGATAACTATGGCTACACCTTC
>TRBV5-5|14|TRBJ2-1|-|-
CASSFSREFDEQFF
TGTGCCAGCAGCTTCTCCAGGGAGTTTGACGAGCAGTTCTTC
>TRBV29-1|16|TRBJ1-4|-|once
CSVEAPRGQGWEKLFF
TGCAGCGTTGAAGCCCCCCGGGGTCAGGGCTGGGAAAAACTGTTTTTT
>TRBV12-3/TRBV12-4|14|TRBJ2-7|-|-
CASSPSDGSYEQYF
TGTGCCAGCAGTCCTTCGGACGGCAGTTACGAGCAGTACTTC
>TRBV2|16|TRBJ2-6|TRBD1|-
CASRGDRNSGANVLTF
TGTGCCAGCAGGGGGGACAGAAACTCTGGGGCCAACGTCCTGACTTTC
>TRBV3-1|16|TRBJ2-5|TRBD2|-
CASSRPRTSGVETQYF
TGTGCCAGCAGCCGCCCCCGTACTAGCGGGGTAGAGACCCAGTACTTC
>TRBV20-1|15|TRBJ1-6|TRBD1|-
CSAPRQGQLNSPLHF
TGCAGTGCTCCCCGACAGGGACAGCTTAATTCACCCCTCCACTTT
>TRBV14|15|TRBJ1-2|TRBD1|-
CASSQEQGAFYGYTF
TGTGCCAGCAGCCAAGAACAGGGGGCCTTCTATGGCTACACCTTC
>TRBV27|14|TRBJ2-7|TRBD1|many
CASSSRQGSYEQYF
TGTGCCAGCAGCTCCAGACAGGGGTCCTACGAGCAGTACTTC
>TRBV10-3|18|TRBJ2-1|TRBD2|few
CAISESAGRRGISNEQFF
TGTGCCATCAGTGAGTCGGCGGGTCGGCGGGGGATCTCCAATGAGCAGTTCTTC
>TRBV7-2|18|TRBJ2-5|TRBD2|-
CASSLGLRLAGLSETQYF
TGTGCCAGCAGCTTAGGTCTCAGACTAGCGGGGCTATCGGAGACCCAGTACTTC
>TRBV4-2|17|TRBJ2-6|TRBD1|many
CASSQGQGQSGANVLTF
TGTGCCAGCAGCCAGGGACAGGGCCAGTCAGGGGCCAACGTCCTGACTTTC
>TRBV20-1|16|TRBJ1-1|TRBD1|once
CSAEGGQGRRNTEAFF
TGCAGTGCCGAAGGGGGACAGGGGAGGCGAAACACTGAAGCTTTCTTT
>TRBV5-5|17|TRBJ2-3|TRBD1|-
CASSLMDRGSKADTQYF
TGTGCCAGCAGCTTAATGGACAGGGGGTCCAAAGCAGATACGCAGTATTTT
>TRBV6-2/TRBV6-3|16|TRBJ2-1|TRBD2|-
CASSIPAGGPYNGQFF
TGTGCCAGCAGTATCCCAGCGGGGGGGCCGTACAATGGGCAGTTCTTC
>TRBV2|17|TRBJ2-2|TRBD2|-
CASRRTSGGANTGELFF
TGTGCCAGCAGACGGACTAGCGGGGGGGCTAACACCGGGGAGCTGTTTTTT
>TRBV20-1|14|TRBJ2-7|TRBD2|once
CSAPPASGAYEQYF
TGCAGTGCCCCCCCCGCTAGCGGGGCATACGAGCAGTACTTC
>TRBV29-1|11|TRBJ2-5|-|-
CSPSLRGTQYF
TGCAGCCCGAGCCTGAGGGGGACCCAGTACTTC
>TRBV7-2|15|TRBJ2-7|-|few
CASRRGPLSSYEQYF
TGTGCCAGCAGAAGAGGACCCCTGAGCTCCTACGAGCAGTACTTC
>TRBV29-1|13|TRBJ1-2|TRBD1|few
CSLPPRDRGGYTF
TGCAGCCTACCACCGAGGGACAGGGGCGGCTACACCTTC
>TRBV20-1|15|TRBJ1-1|-|-
CSARVKGGTRTEAFF
TGCAGTGCTAGAGTCAAGGGCGGGACACGGACTGAAGCTTTCTTT
>TRBV3-1|14|TRBJ1-2|-|-
CASSQDEDNYGYTF
TGTGCCAGCAGCCAAGACGAAGACAACTATGGCTACACCTTC
>TRBV25-1|14|TRBJ2-7|-|-
CASRVVPSSYEQYF
TGTGCCAGCAGAGTTGTCCCAAGCTCCTACGAGCAGTACTTC
>TRBV29-1|13|TRBJ1-2|-|once
CSVRQSEYYGYTF
TGCAGCGTTAGACAGTCAGAGTACTATGGCTACACCTTC
>TRBV2|15|TRBJ1-4|TRBD1|few
CASSEVGTANEKLFF
TGTGCCAGCAGTGAAGTAGGGACAGCTAATGAAAAACTGTTTTTT
>TRBV7-2|13|TRBJ2-5|TRBD2|-
CASSNGGGETQYF
TGTGCCAGCAGCAATGGGGGGGGAGAGACCCAGTACTTC
>TRBV18|14|TRBJ2-7|-|-
CASSPGGQTREQYF
TGTGCCAGCTCACCGGGGGGACAGACACGGGAGCAGTACTTC
>TRBV9|17|TRBJ1-2|-|-
CASSPRPTSEPNYGYTF
TGTGCCAGCAGCCCCCGACCAACAAGTGAACCGAACTATGGCTACACCTTC
>TRBV7-2|14|TRBJ1-2|TRBD1|-
CASSPPGQGGGYTF
TGTGCCAGCAGCCCCCCGGGACAGGGTGGCGGCTACACCTTC
>TRBV20-1|12|TRBJ2-7|TRBD1|once
CSAEGQLYEQYF
TGCAGTGCCGAGGGACAGCTCTACGAGCAGTACTTC
>TRBV7-2|14|TRBJ2-7|-|few
CASSLGWQAYEQYF
TGTGCCAGCAGCTTAGGATGGCAGGCCTACGAGCAGTACTTC
>TRBV7-3|13|TRBJ2-3|-|once
CASSFQVTDTQYF
TGTGCCAGCAGTTTTCAGGTGACAGATACGCAGTATTTT
>TRBV10-3|15|TRBJ1-4|TRBD1|once
CAISPKGQGNEKLFF
TGTGCCATCAGTCCCAAGGGACAGGGTAACGAAAAACTGTTTTTT
>TRBV9|15|TRBJ2-3|-|-
CASNDRRTNTDTQYF
TGTGCCAGCAACGATAGACGTACTAACACAGATACGCAGTATTTT
>TRBV2|15|TRBJ2-3|-|-
CASSEPRQGRDAQYF
TGTGCCAGCAGTGAACCCCGCCAGGGGAGGGATGCGCAGTATTTT
>TRBV5-5|18|TRBJ2-3|TRBD2|-
CASSSPGPAGGGADTQYF
TGTGCCAGCAGCTCCCCGGGACCAGCGGGGGGCGGTGCAGATACGCAGTATTTT
>TRBV10-3|16|TRBJ2-7|TRBD1|-
CAMSEADRGSSYEQYF
TGTGCCATGAGTGAGGCGGACAGGGGATCTTCCTACGAGCAGTACTTC